This TCR beta chain derives from a study of T cells in Graves' hyperthyroidism and ophthalmopathy. Study-wide points: Blood also carried most thyroid clonotypes expanded above 0.001.

CDR3 length: 15 residues. The ends were cut back, 0 bases at V and 4 bases at J, with 9 bases in the middle. Germline lookup yields CDR1 LNHNV and CDR2 YYDKDF (reference sequence). From RNA transcripts, TCR beta CDR3 regions were amplified. When the TCR CDR3 underwent first-round RT-PCR, the HTBI primer set was used. TCRdb reprocessed the multiplex PCR reads with MiXCR, giving one entry per CDR3 protein. The table has around 300,000 distinct CDR3 sequences, approximately 15% seen once; the top ten hold around 23%. This clonotype was detected ten times or more. Its target is unknown. Hyperthyroidism had been newly diagnosed in patients aged 18 to 65, and its duration was under 2 months. Lactation, pregnancy, other autoimmune disease or uncontrolled infection led to exclusion of patients.

The source material was blood. The chain links TRBV15 to TRBJ2-2; D is uncertain. This clonotype was obtained from a woman between 25 and 40 years old with Graves' hyperthyroidism. CDR3 loop: CATSRDRPGTGELFF. For the CDR3, the DNA is TGTGCCACCAGCAGAGATAGGCCGGGCACCGGGGAGCTGTTTTTT. Based on the CDR3 plus reference TRBV15 and TRBJ2-2, the full variable domain is DAMVIQNPRYQVTQFGKPVTLSCSQTLNHNVMYWYQQKSSQAPKLLFHYYDKDFNNEADTPDNFQSRRPNTSFCFLDIRSPGLGDTAMYLCATSRDRPGTGELFFGEGSRLTVL.